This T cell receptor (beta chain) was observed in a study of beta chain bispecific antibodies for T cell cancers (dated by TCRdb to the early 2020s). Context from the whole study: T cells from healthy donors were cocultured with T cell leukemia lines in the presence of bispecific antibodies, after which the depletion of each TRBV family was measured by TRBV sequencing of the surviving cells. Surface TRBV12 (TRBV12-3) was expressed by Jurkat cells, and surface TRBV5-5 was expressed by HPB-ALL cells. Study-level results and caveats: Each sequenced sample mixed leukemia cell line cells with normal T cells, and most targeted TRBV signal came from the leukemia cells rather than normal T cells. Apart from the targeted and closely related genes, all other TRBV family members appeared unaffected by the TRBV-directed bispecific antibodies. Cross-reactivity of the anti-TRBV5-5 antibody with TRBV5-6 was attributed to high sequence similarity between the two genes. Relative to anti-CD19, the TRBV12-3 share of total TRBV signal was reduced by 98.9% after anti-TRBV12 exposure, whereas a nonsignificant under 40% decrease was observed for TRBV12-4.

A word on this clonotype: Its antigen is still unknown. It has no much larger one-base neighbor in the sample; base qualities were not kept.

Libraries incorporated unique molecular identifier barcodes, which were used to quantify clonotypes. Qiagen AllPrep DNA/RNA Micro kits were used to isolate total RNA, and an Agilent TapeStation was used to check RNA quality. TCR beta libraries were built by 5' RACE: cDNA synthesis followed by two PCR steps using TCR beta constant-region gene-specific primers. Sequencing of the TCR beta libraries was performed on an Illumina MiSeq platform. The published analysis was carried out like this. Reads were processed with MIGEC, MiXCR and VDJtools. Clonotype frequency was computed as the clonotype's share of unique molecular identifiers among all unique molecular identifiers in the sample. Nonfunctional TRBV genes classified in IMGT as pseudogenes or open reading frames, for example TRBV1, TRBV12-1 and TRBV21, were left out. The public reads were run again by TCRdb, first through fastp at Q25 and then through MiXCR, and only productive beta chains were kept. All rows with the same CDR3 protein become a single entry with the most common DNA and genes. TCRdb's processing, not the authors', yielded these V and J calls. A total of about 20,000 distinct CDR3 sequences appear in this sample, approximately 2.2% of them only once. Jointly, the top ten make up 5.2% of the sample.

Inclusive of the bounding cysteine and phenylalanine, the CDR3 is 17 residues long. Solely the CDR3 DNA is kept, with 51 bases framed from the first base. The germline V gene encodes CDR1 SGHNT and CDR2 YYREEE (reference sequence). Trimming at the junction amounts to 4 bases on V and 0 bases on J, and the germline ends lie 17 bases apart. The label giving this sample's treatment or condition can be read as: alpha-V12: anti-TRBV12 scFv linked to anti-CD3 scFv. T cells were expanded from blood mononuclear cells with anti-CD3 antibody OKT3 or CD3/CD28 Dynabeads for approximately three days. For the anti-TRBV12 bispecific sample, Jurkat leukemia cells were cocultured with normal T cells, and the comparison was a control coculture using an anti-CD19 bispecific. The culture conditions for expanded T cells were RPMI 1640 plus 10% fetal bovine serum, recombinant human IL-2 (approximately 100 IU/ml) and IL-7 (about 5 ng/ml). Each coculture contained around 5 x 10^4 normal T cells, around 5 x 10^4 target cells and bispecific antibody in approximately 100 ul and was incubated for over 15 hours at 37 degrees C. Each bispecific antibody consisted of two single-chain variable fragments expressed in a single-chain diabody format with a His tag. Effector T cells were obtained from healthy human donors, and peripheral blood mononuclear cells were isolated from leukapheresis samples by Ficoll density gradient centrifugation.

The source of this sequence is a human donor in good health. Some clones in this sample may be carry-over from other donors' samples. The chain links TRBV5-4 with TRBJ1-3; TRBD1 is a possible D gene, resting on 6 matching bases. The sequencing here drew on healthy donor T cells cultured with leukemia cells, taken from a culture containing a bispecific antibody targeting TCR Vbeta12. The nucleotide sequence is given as TGTGCCAGCAGCCCGAACCGGGACATCTGCTCTGGAAACACCATATATTTT. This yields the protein CASSPNRDICSGNTIYF.